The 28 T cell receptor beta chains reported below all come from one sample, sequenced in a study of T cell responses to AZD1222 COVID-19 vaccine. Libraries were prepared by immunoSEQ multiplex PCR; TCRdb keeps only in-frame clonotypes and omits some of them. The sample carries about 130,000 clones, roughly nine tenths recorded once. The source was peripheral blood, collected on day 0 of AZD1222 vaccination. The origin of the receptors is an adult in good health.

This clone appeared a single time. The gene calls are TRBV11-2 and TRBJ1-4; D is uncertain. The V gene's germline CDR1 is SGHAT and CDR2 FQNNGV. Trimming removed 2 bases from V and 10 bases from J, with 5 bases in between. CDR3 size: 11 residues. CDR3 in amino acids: CASSLYGKLFF. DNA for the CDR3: TGTGCCAGCAGCTTATACGGAAAACTGTTTTTT.

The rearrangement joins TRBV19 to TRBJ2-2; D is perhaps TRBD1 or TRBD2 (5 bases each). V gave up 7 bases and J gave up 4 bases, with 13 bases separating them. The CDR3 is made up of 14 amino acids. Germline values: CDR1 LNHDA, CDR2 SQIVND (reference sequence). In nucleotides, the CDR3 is TGTGCCAGTACCGGGGCAAGGAGCACCGGGGAGCTGTTTTTT. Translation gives CASTGARSTGELFF.

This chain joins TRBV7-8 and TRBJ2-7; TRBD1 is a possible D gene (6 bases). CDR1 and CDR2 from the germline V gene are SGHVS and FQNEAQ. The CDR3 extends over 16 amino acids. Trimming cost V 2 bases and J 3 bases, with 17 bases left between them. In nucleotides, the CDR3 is TGTGCCAGCAGCTTAATATTGGGCCAGGGGATCTACGAGCAGTACTTC. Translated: CASSLILGQGIYEQYF. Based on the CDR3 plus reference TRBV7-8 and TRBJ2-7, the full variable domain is GAGVSQSPRYKVAKRGQDVALRCDPISGHVSLFWYQQALGQGPEFLTYFQNEAQLDKSGLPSDRFFAERPEGSVSTLKIQRTQQEDSAVYLCASSLILGQGIYEQYFGPGTRLTVT.

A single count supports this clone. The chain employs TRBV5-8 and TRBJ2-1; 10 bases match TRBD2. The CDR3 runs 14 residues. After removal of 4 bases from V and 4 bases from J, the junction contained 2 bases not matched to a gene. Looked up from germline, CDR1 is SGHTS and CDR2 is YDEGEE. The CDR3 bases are TGTGCCAGCAGCCTTAGCGGGGGGTACAATGAGCAGTTCTTC. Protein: CASSLSGGYNEQFF.

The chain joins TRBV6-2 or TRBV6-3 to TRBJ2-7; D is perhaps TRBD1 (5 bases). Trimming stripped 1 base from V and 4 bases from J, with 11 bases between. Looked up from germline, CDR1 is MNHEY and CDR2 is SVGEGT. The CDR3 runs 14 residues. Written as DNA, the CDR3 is TGTGCCAGCAGTTACTGGCAGGGTGGGTACGAGCAGTACTTC. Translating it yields CASSYWQGGYEQYF.

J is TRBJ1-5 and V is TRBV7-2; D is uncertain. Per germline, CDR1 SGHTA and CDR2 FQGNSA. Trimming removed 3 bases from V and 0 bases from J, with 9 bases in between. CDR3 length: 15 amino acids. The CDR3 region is CASSFEGSSNQPQHF. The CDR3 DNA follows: TGTGCCAGCAGCTTCGAAGGCAGTAGCAATCAGCCCCAGCATTTT. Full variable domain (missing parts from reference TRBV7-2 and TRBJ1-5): GAGVSQSPSNKVTEKGKDVELRCDPISGHTALYWYRQSLGQGLEFLIYFQGNSAPDKSGLPSDRFSAERTGGSVSTLTIQRTQQEDSAVYLCASSFEGSSNQPQHFGDGTRLSIL.

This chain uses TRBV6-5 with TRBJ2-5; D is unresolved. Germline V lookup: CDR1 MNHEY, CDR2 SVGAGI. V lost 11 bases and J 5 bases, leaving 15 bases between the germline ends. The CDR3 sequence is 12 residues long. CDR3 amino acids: CAPALGRETQYF. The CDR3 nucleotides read TGTGCCCCAGCACTGGGCCGGGAGACCCAGTACTTC.

The CDR3 DNA sequence: TGTGCCAGCAGTTGGGACAGCCCGGGCTCTGGAAACACCATATATTTT. Protein sequence: CASSWDSPGSGNTIYF. This chain links TRBV11-1 with TRBJ1-3; 7 positions match TRBD1. The CDR3 length is 16 residues. Per germline, CDR1 SGHAT and CDR2 FQDESV (reference sequence). V shed 6 bases, J shed 0 bases, and the junction held 8 bases outside the gene matches.

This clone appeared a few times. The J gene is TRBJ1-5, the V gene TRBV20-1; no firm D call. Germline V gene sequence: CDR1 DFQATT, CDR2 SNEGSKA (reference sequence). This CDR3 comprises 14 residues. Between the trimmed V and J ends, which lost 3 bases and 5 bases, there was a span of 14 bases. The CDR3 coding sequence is TGCAGTGCTAGTTCCGGGCAGAGAGATCAGCCCCAGCATTTT. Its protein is CSASSGQRDQPQHF.

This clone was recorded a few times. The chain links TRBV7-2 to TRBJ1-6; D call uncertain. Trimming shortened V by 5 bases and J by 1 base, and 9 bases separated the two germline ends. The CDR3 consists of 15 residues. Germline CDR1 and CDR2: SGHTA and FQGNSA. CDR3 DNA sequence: TGTGCCAGCAGCCGCGCCCGGTCCTATAATTCACCCCTCCACTTT. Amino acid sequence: CASSRARSYNSPLHF. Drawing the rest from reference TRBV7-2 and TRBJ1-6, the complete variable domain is GAGVSQSPSNKVTEKGKDVELRCDPISGHTALYWYRQSLGQGLEFLIYFQGNSAPDKSGLPSDRFSAERTGGSVSTLTIQRTQQEDSAVYLCASSRARSYNSPLHFGNGTRLTVT.

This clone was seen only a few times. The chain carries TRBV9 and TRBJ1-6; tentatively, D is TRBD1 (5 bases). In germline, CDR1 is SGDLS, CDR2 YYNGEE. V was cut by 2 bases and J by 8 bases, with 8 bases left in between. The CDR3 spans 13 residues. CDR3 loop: CASSVGGDSPLHF. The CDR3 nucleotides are TGTGCCAGCAGCGTGGGGGGGGATTCACCCCTCCACTTT.

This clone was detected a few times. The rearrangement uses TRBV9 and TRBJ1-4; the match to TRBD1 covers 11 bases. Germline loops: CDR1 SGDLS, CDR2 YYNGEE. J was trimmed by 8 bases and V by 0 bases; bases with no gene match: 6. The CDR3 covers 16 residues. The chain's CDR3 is CASSVARDRGAEKLFF. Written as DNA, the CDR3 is TGTGCCAGCAGCGTAGCTCGGGACAGGGGGGCAGAAAAACTGTTTTTT.

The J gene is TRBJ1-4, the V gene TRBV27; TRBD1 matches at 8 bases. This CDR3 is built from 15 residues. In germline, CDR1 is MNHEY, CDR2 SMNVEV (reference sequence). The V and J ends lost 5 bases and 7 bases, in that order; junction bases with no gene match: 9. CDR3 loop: CASSKNRGGREKLFF. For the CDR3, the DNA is TGTGCCAGCAGTAAAAACAGGGGGGGACGTGAAAAACTGTTTTTT.

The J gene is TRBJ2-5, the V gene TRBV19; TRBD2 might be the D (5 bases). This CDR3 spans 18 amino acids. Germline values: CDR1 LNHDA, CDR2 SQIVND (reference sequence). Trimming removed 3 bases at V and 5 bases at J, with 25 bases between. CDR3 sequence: CASSMRTQGRPSRETQYF. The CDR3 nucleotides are TGTGCCAGTAGTATGAGGACTCAAGGGCGACCCTCAAGGGAGACCCAGTACTTC.

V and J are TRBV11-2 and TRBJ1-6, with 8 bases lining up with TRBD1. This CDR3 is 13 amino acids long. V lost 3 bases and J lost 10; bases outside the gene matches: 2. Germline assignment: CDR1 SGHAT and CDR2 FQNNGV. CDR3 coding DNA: TGTGCCAGCAGCTTCAGGGGGCTGTCACCCCTCCACTTT. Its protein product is CASSFRGLSPLHF.

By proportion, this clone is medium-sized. CDR3 bases: TGTGCCAGCAAGTGGAGAAGGGACACCGGGGAGCTGTTTTTT. It codes for CASKWRRDTGELFF. The genes are TRBV2 and TRBJ2-2, with D uncertain. The CDR3 contains 14 residues. V lost 7 bases and J 3 bases, leaving 12 bases between the germline ends. CDR1 and CDR2 (germline): SNHLY, FYNNEI. Based on the CDR3 plus reference TRBV2 and TRBJ2-2, the full variable domain is EPEVTQTPSHQVTQMGQEVILRCVPISNHLYFYWYRQILGQKVEFLVSFYNNEISEKSEIFDDQFSVERPDGSNFTLKIRSTKLEDSAMYFCASKWRRDTGELFFGEGSRLTVL.

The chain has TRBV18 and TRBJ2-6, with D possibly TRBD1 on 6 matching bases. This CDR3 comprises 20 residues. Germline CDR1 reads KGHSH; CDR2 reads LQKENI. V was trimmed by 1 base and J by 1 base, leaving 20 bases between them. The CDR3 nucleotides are TGTGCCAGCTCACCACGCATCACAGGGATTCCCGATTCTGGGGCCAACGTCCTGACTTTC. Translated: CASSPRITGIPDSGANVLTF.

The CDR3 loop is CASSVGWLQETQYF. In DNA, the CDR3 is TGTGCCAGCAGCGTTGGCTGGCTCCAAGAGACCCAGTACTTC. The V call is TRBV9, the J call TRBJ2-5, with D unclear. The CDR3 consists of 14 residues. V lost 2 bases to trimming and J lost 1 base, with 9 bases between them. Looked up from germline, CDR1 is SGDLS and CDR2 is YYNGEE.

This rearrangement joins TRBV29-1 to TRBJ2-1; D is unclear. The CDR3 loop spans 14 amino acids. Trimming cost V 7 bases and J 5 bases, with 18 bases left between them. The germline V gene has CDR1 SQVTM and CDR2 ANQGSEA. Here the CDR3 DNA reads TGCAGCGCCCCCCGGCCCTCCGCCCACAATGAGCAGTTCTTC. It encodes CSAPRPSAHNEQFF.

The CDR3 nucleotides are TGTGCCAGCAGTAAGCGACAGGGGGGCATCGGCGAGCAGTACTTC. Translated, it gives CASSKRQGGIGEQYF. V gene TRBV6-5 combines with J gene TRBJ2-7; 9 positions agree with TRBD1. V lost 5 bases, J lost 6 bases, and 11 bases stayed unmatched. There are 15 residues in the CDR3. The V gene's germline CDR1 is MNHEY and CDR2 SVGAGI.

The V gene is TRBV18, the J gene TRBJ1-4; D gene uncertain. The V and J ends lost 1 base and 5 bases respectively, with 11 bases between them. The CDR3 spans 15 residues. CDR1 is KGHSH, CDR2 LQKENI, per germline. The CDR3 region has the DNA TGTGCCAGCTCACCACAGCCGTTTTGGAATGAAAAACTGTTTTTT. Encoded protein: CASSPQPFWNEKLFF. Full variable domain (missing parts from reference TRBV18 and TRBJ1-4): NAGVMQNPRHLVRRRGQEARLRCSPMKGHSHVYWYRQLPEEGLKFMVYLQKENIIDESGMPKERFSAEFPKEGPSILRIQQVVRGDSAAYFCASSPQPFWNEKLFFGSGTQLSVL.

This chain's CDR3 is CASSTLGANVLTF. CDR3 DNA sequence: TGCGCCAGCAGCACCCTGGGGGCCAACGTCCTGACTTTC. The chain employs TRBV5-1 and TRBJ2-6; D gene uncertain. Trimming pared 4 bases from V and 4 bases from J, leaving 6 bases between. CDR3 length equals 13 residues. Per germline, CDR1 SGHRS and CDR2 YFSETQ.

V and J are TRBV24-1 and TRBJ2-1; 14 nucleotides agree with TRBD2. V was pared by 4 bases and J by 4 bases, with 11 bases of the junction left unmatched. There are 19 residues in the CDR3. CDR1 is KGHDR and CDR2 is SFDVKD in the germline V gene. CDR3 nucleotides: TGTGCCACCAGTGACGCTGGGACTAGCGGGGGCCAGAAATACAATGAGCAGTTCTTC. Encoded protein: CATSDAGTSGGQKYNEQFF.

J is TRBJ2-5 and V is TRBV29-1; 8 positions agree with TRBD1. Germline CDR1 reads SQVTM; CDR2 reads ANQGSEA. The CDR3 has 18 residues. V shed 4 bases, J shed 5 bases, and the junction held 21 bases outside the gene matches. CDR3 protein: CSVAPWSGGDFLRETQYF. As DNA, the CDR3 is TGCAGCGTTGCGCCCTGGTCAGGGGGCGATTTTCTAAGGGAGACCCAGTACTTC.

The CDR3 sequence is CASSFSQGWAMNTEAFF. CDR3 DNA: TGTGCCAGCAGTTTCAGCCAGGGTTGGGCCATGAACACTGAAGCTTTCTTT. The J gene is TRBJ1-1, the V gene TRBV28, with a weak D call TRBD1 (5 bases). The CDR3 has 17 residues. V was cut by 3 bases and J by 0 bases, with 17 bases left in between. Germline CDR1 and CDR2: MDHEN and SYDVKM.

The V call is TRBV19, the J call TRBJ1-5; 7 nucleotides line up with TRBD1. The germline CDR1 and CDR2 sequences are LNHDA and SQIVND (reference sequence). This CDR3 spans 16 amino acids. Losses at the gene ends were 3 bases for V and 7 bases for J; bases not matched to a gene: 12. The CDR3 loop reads CASSIGGGGRAQPQHF. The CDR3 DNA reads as TGTGCCAGTAGTATCGGGGGAGGGGGCCGGGCGCAGCCCCAGCATTTT.

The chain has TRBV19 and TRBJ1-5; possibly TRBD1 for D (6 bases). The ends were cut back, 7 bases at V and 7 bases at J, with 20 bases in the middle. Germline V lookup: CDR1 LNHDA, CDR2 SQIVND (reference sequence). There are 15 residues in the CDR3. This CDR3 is CASTEVRGAGQPQHF. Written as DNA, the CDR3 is TGTGCCAGTACCGAAGTGAGGGGGGCCGGCCAGCCCCAGCATTTT.

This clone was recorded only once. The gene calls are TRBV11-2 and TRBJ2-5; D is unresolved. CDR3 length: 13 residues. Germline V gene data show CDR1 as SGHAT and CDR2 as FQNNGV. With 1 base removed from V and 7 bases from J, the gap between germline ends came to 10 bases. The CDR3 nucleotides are TGTGCCAGCAGCTTAGTCGGCGTTGGGACCCAGTACTTC. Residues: CASSLVGVGTQYF.